The 19 T cell receptor beta chains in this list originate from one sample, sequenced in a study of cytotoxic CD8 clonotypes in ibrutinib-treated CLL. Using immunoSEQ multiplex PCR, the repertoire was profiled, and TCRdb retains in-frame clones only, with some absent. The sample includes some 200,000 clones, 70% seen only once; the top ten take approximately 6.3%. The source material was PBMCs, sampled after 12 months of ibrutinib treatment. The receptors were sampled from a human donor with chronic lymphocytic leukemia.

CDR3 sequence (DNA): TGTGCCAGCAGTGGGACACGTGGAAGGAATCAGCCCCAGCATTTT. Translation: CASSGTRGRNQPQHF. The chain links TRBV6-5 to TRBJ1-5; possible D gene TRBD1, 6 bases. The germline V and J ends were trimmed by 5 bases and 4 bases, with 15 bases remaining between them. The CDR3 is 15 amino acids. Looked up from germline, CDR1 is MNHEY and CDR2 is SVGAGI.

The chain recombines TRBV6-1 with TRBJ1-2; D is unclear. This CDR3 comprises 12 residues. In germline, CDR1 is MNHNS, CDR2 SASEGT. Between the trimmed V and J ends, which lost 4 bases and 6 bases, there was a span of 9 bases. The CDR3 DNA reads as TGTGCCAGCAGTGGATTAAGGAATGGCTACACCTTC. Translated, it gives CASSGLRNGYTF.

This chain connects TRBV29-1 to TRBJ2-5, with 7 bases that match TRBD1. This CDR3 region has 14 residues. The germline V gene encodes CDR1 SQVTM and CDR2 ANQGSEA. J was trimmed by 4 bases and V by 0 bases; bases with no gene match: 5. This CDR3 reads CSVEDLTGIETQYF. The CDR3, as DNA: TGCAGCGTTGAAGATCTGACAGGGATAGAGACCCAGTACTTC.

The CDR3 protein is CASSLTGGSGANVLTF. The DNA for the CDR3 is TGCGCCAGCAGCTTAACAGGGGGCTCTGGGGCCAACGTCCTGACTTTC. The V gene is TRBV5-1, the J gene TRBJ2-6; the match to TRBD1 covers 8 bases. Losses at the gene ends were 2 bases for V and 0 bases for J; bases not matched to a gene: 1. CDR1 is SGHRS and CDR2 is YFSETQ in the germline V gene. The CDR3 has 16 residues.

The rearrangement links TRBV30 to TRBJ1-5, with 8 bases lining up with TRBD1. Germline V gene sequence: CDR1 GTSNPN, CDR2 SVGIG (reference sequence). The CDR3 spans 15 residues. V was clipped by 2 bases and J by 7 bases; unmatched bases: 10. The CDR3 coding sequence is TGTGCCTGGAGTCCCCGGACAGGGAAATTCCAGCCCCAGCATTTT. Translation gives CAWSPRTGKFQPQHF.

The chain couples TRBV21-1 to TRBJ2-7; TRBD2 was called by the table and not checked on the DNA. TRBV21-1 is a known pseudogene. The CDR3 sequence is 17 residues long. The CDR3 bases are TGTGCCAGCAGCAAAGTGGGACTAGCGGGAGTCTGGGGAGAGCAGTACTTC. Protein sequence: CASSKVGLAGVWGEQYF.

CDR3 coding DNA: TGTGCCAGCTCACCACCAATAGGCAGAGAGACCCAGTACTTC. This sequence encodes CASSPPIGRETQYF. This chain connects TRBV18 to TRBJ2-5; D call uncertain. Trimming removed 0 bases at V and 4 bases at J, with 9 bases between. CDR1 is KGHSH and CDR2 is LQKENI in the germline V gene. This CDR3 contains 14 residues.

This clone was observed a handful of times. V and J are TRBV30 and TRBJ1-1; the match to TRBD1 covers 8 bases. This CDR3 has 13 residues. Losses at the gene ends were 5 bases for V and 5 bases for J; bases not matched to a gene: 7. The germline gives CDR1 GTSNPN, CDR2 SVGIG (reference sequence). The CDR3 is CAWARTGITEAFF. The CDR3 DNA is TGTGCCTGGGCACGGACAGGGATTACTGAAGCTTTCTTT. The whole variable domain, remainder taken from reference TRBV30 and TRBJ1-1, is SQTIHQWPATLVQPVGSPLSLECTVEGTSNPNLYWYRQAAGRGLQLLFYSVGIGQISSEVPQNLSASRPQDRQFILSSKKLLLSDSGFYLCAWARTGITEAFFGQGTRLTVV.

This clone occurred once. The rearrangement links TRBV9 to TRBJ1-1; no definite D call. The CDR3 is 11 amino acids. CDR1 is SGDLS, CDR2 YYNGEE, per germline. The ends were cut back, 8 bases at V and 6 bases at J, with 11 bases in the middle. The CDR3 spells CARGGISEAFF. The CDR3 DNA is TGTGCCAGGGGAGGCATCTCTGAAGCTTTCTTT.

The chain recombines TRBV5-1 with TRBJ2-1; possible D gene TRBD2, 7 bases. This CDR3 region has 16 residues. V was clipped by 3 bases and J by 8 bases, with 21 bases between them. Germline V gene sequence: CDR1 SGHRS, CDR2 YFSETQ. The CDR3 DNA is TGCGCCAGCAGCTATCTTTTGGGCGGGGGCCAGGATGAGCAGTTCTTC. Its translation is CASSYLLGGGQDEQFF.

The chain couples TRBV5-1 to TRBJ2-7, with unresolved D. Per germline, CDR1 SGHRS and CDR2 YFSETQ. The CDR3 consists of 14 residues. Deletions cut 5 bases from V and 0 bases from J, with 12 bases between. CDR3 protein: CASREQPSSYEQYF. CDR3 nucleotide sequence: TGCGCCAGCAGAGAACAGCCCAGCTCCTACGAGCAGTACTTC.

The V call is TRBV5-4, the J call TRBJ1-2; TRBD1 is a possible D gene (6 bases). With 6 bases removed from V and 0 bases from J, the gap between germline ends came to 12 bases. Looked up from germline, CDR1 is SGHNT and CDR2 is YYREEE (reference sequence). The length of the CDR3 is 14 residues. The CDR3 coding sequence is TGTGCCAGCACCACCGGACAGTCTAACTATGGCTACACCTTC. Its protein is CASTTGQSNYGYTF.

A few counts support this clone. The CDR3 nucleotides are TGTGCCAGCAGCCCTCAGGGGCGGATCACTGAAGCTTTCTTT. This translates into CASSPQGRITEAFF. The rearrangement joins TRBV7-9 to TRBJ1-1, with a tentative D call TRBD1 (6 bases). Germline V gene lookup returns CDR1 SEHNR and CDR2 FQNEAQ (reference sequence). V lost 5 bases and J 4 bases, leaving 14 bases between the germline ends. There are 14 residues in the CDR3.

The chain joins TRBV4-2 to TRBJ1-2; no reliable D call. Trimming removed 3 bases from V and 8 bases from J, with 7 bases in between. Germline loops: CDR1 LGHNA, CDR2 YNFKEQ. This CDR3 has 11 residues. The CDR3: CASSQTRGYTF. CDR3 DNA sequence: TGTGCCAGCAGCCAGACCAGGGGCTACACCTTC.

This chain connects TRBV6-4 to TRBJ2-1; 7 nucleotides line up with TRBD2. Germline CDR1 MRHNA, CDR2 SNTAGT. The CDR3 is 11 amino acids. J was trimmed by 9 bases and V by 6 bases; bases with no gene match: 2. The CDR3 spells CASSGGSEQFF. In DNA, the CDR3 is TGTGCCAGCAGCGGGGGGAGTGAGCAGTTCTTC.

As DNA, the CDR3 is TGTGCCAGCAGCCCCCCCCTGGGAGGGGCGCACTCCTACGAGCAGTACTTC. Protein product: CASSPPLGGAHSYEQYF. This sequence joins TRBV14 and TRBJ2-7, with 7 bases that match TRBD2. Germline assignment: CDR1 SGHDN and CDR2 FVKESK. The CDR3 length is 17 residues. The V segment lost 4 bases and the J segment 0 bases; nucleotides outside the gene matches: 12.

This chain joins TRBV19 and TRBJ1-4; D is undetermined. V lost 0 bases to trimming and J lost 5 bases, with 10 bases between them. Germline V gives CDR1 LNHDA, CDR2 SQIVND (reference sequence). The CDR3 consists of 15 residues. DNA for the CDR3: TGTGCCAGTAGTATAGATGGTACTCAAAATGAAAAACTGTTTTTT. This encodes CASSIDGTQNEKLFF.

The V call is TRBV10-3, the J call TRBJ2-5, with D possibly being TRBD1 (6 bases). The CDR3 covers 15 residues. V dropped 4 bases and J dropped 1 base, with 13 bases sitting between them. Germline V gene lookup returns CDR1 ENHRY and CDR2 SYGVKD. CDR3 nucleotide sequence: TGTGCCATCAGTGGAATGGACAGAAGCCAAGAGACCCAGTACTTC. Its translation: CAISGMDRSQETQYF.

V usage is TRBV7-9 and J usage is TRBJ2-5, with TRBD2 matching 7 bases. The CDR3 extends over 14 amino acids. The V gene end was trimmed by 8 bases and the J gene end by 7 bases; junction bases not matched to a gene: 13. Germline V lookup: CDR1 SEHNR, CDR2 FQNEAQ (reference sequence). Written as DNA, the CDR3 is TGTGCCAGCCTAGGGAGGGACTCCTCTGGGACCCAGTACTTC. Translating gives CASLGRDSSGTQYF.